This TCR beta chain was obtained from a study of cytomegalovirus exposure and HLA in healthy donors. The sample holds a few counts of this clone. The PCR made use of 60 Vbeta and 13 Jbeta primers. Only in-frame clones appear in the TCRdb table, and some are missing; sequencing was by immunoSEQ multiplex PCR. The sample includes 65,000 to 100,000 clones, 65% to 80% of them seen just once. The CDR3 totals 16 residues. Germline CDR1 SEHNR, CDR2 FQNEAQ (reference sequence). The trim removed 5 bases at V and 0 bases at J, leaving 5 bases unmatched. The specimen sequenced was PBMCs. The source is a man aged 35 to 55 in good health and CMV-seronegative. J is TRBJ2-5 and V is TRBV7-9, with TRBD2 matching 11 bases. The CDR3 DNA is TGTGCCAGCAGCCCCCGGACTAGCGGGTACCAAGAGACCCAGTACTTC. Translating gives CASSPRTSGYQETQYF.